The rows below give T cell receptor beta chains drawn from one sample of a study of shared clonotypes between healthy human individuals. Profiling relied on immunoSEQ multiplex PCR, and the TCRdb table lists in-frame clones only, not all of them. The data contain about 710,000 clones, over 60% of them seen just once; the ten biggest clones take up approximately 1.8%. The sequenced sample was memory CD4+ T cells sorted from blood. Every receptor here comes from a woman aged 25 to 45 in good health. Both conserved end residues are part of each CDR3. The D gene is left open where the match is weak. Size tells how often a clone was seen (once, few, many) or the class of an expanded clone, and some rows leave it out.

clone size	D gene	V gene	J gene	CDR3 DNA	CDR3 protein
.	.	TRBV25-1	TRBJ1-3	TGTGCCAGCAGTGAGCTTGGGTCTGGAAACACCATATATTTT	CASSELGSGNTIYF
.	.	TRBV5-4	TRBJ2-5	TGTGCCAGCAGCTTGCTTTCGGGGTCCCAAGAGACCCAGTACTTC	CASSLLSGSQETQYF
many	TRBD2	TRBV19	TRBJ2-7	TGTGCCAGTAGTACCGGGACTAGCGGGAGACCACAGTTGTACGAGCAGTACTTC	CASSTGTSGRPQLYEQYF
.	.	TRBV2	TRBJ2-2	TGTGCCAGCTACCGGGACAACACCGGGGAGCTGTTTTTT	CASYRDNTGELFF
once	TRBD1	TRBV7-6	TRBJ1-1	TGTGCCAGCAGCAACCAACAGGGGGGCACTGAAGCTTTCTTT	CASSNQQGGTEAFF
.	.	TRBV28	TRBJ2-7	TGTGCCAGCAGTTCGGGGCATTGGGGCACTTCCTACGAGCAGTACTTC	CASSSGHWGTSYEQYF
.	TRBD1	TRBV18	TRBJ1-4	TGTGCCAGCTCACCCGGGACAGGGAACGGAAAACTGTTTTTT	CASSPGTGNGKLFF
.	TRBD1	TRBV28	TRBJ1-5	TGTGCCAGTAGACAGGGGGCCCAACAGCCCCAGCATTTT	CASRQGAQQPQHF
.	.	TRBV9	TRBJ2-5	TGTGCCAGCAGCCTCACCCAAGTCCAAGAGACCCAGTACTTC	CASSLTQVQETQYF
.	.	TRBV2	TRBJ2-6	TGTGCCAGCAGGGAACAGGGATCTGGGGCCAACGTCCTGACTTTC	CASREQGSGANVLTF
.	TRBD2	TRBV6-5	TRBJ2-3	TGTGCCAGCAGTCCCGGGACTAGCCTTACAGATACGCAGTATTTT	CASSPGTSLTDTQYF
.	.	TRBV28	TRBJ1-5	TGTGCCAGCAAAAGACAGACAAATCAGCCCCAGCATTTT	CASKRQTNQPQHF
.	.	TRBV4-1	TRBJ1-1	TGCGCCAGCAGCATGGGGGGGATGGAGACTGAAGCTTTCTTT	CASSMGGMETEAFF
many	.	TRBV29-1	TRBJ1-2	TGCAGCGTTGAAGACAGGGAATTACCCCTGTATGGCTACACCTTC	CSVEDRELPLYGYTF
.	TRBD2	TRBV11-2	TRBJ2-5	TGTGCCAGCAGCTGGACTAGCGGACGGGAGGAGACCCAGTACTTC	CASSWTSGREETQYF
.	TRBD1	TRBV18	TRBJ2-7	TGTGCCAGCTCGGGACAGGGACCCTACGAGCAGTACTTC	CASSGQGPYEQYF
.	TRBD2	TRBV7-9	TRBJ2-5	TGTGCCAGCAGCTTATATCAGACTAGCGGGAGTCCAAAGACCCAGTACTTC	CASSLYQTSGSPKTQYF
.	TRBD2	TRBV13	TRBJ2-2	TGTGCCAGCAGCTACGGGACTAGCGGGGGCGGGGAGCTGTTTTTT	CASSYGTSGGGELFF
.	TRBD1	TRBV6-1	TRBJ1-5	TGTGCCAGCACCCCGACAGGGATGAGTCAGCCCCAGCATTTT	CASTPTGMSQPQHF
.	.	TRBV5-1	TRBJ1-1	TGCGCCAGCAGCTTGGCCACTCAGGCTTATGCTTTCTTT	CASSLATQAYAFF
once	.	TRBV19	TRBJ1-3	TGTGCCAGTAGTATACTCCGTTCGGGACCTGGAAACACCATATATTTT	CASSILRSGPGNTIYF
.	.	TRBV27	TRBJ2-5	TGTGCCAGCGCAAAGTTGGGACGGCAAGAGACCCAGTACTTC	CASAKLGRQETQYF
.	.	TRBV15	TRBJ2-1	TGTGCCACCAGCAGGAAACCTGACCCGGGCAATGAGCAGTTCTTC	CATSRKPDPGNEQFF
few	TRBD1	TRBV5-1	TRBJ1-1	TGCGCCAGCAGCCCGACAGGGGCGAGTGAAGCTTTCTTT	CASSPTGASEAFF
.	.	TRBV10-3	TRBJ1-3	TGTGCCATCAGACAGGAGGGAGGGCGCGGAAACACCATATATTTT	CAIRQEGGRGNTIYF
.	.	TRBV6-5	TRBJ1-3	TGTGCCAGCAGTTACTCGTCCGGGTCTGGAAACACCATATATTTT	CASSYSSGSGNTIYF
.	TRBD1	TRBV30	TRBJ2-1	TGTGCCTGGAGTAGGGACAGGGGAGTTAAAAATGAGCAGTTCTTC	CAWSRDRGVKNEQFF
.	.	TRBV5-1	TRBJ2-7	TGCGCCAGCAGCTTGGTATCCGGGGACGAGCAGTACTTC	CASSLVSGDEQYF
.	.	TRBV6-5	TRBJ2-1	TGTGCCAGCAGTTTCCGGGACCGCAACAATGAGCAGTTCTTC	CASSFRDRNNEQFF
.	TRBD1	TRBV19	TRBJ2-7	TGTGCCAGTAGTACATCGGGACAGGGGGCCTACGAGCAGTACTTC	CASSTSGQGAYEQYF
.	.	TRBV6-1	TRBJ1-1	TGTGCCAGCAGTGTGAGGGGCGGGAACACTGAAGCTTTCTTT	CASSVRGGNTEAFF
.	.	TRBV28	TRBJ2-1	TGTGCCAGCAGTTTAGCTCGCGGCTATGAGCAGTTCTTC	CASSLARGYEQFF
.	.	TRBV7-2	TRBJ2-1	TGTGCCAGCAGCTTAGTCGGCAGGGTTTCCTACAATGAGCAGTTCTTC	CASSLVGRVSYNEQFF
.	TRBD2	TRBV5-5	TRBJ2-3	TGTGCCAGCAGCTTTCCCGCGGGAGCTGCAGATACGCAGTATTTT	CASSFPAGAADTQYF
.	TRBD1	TRBV9	TRBJ2-7	TGTGCCAGCAGCGTAGGCTTGGGGACAGTACGGTACGAGCAGTACTTC	CASSVGLGTVRYEQYF